Following are 10 T cell receptor beta chains from one sample sequenced in a study of metastatic and nonmetastatic thyroid tumors. TCRdb re-called the PCR reads via MiXCR. Of around 26,000 clones in the sample, more than 13% were seen once. There were no patients who had received any treatment before thyroid surgery. The sequenced sample consisted of blood. These receptors all come from a female donor with papillary thyroid cancer or a benign thyroid nodule (not recorded which). Some clones in this sample may be carry-over from other donors' samples.

The V call is TRBV6-5, the J call TRBJ1-1; D unclear. Germline V CDR1 and CDR2: MNHEY, SVGAGI. The CDR3 contains 14 residues. The ends were cut back, 0 bases at V and 0 bases at J, with 5 bases in the middle. CDR3 amino acids: CASSYSGMNTEAFF. The CDR3 bases are TGTGCCAGCAGTTACTCGGGGATGAACACTGAAGCTTTCTTT.

This clone counts as medium-sized (0.01 to 0.1%). The chain uses TRBV6-2 or TRBV6-3 and TRBJ2-7, with D possibly matching TRBD2 (5 bases). V was pared by 3 bases and J by 5 bases, with 11 bases between. This CDR3 comprises 13 residues. From germline, CDR1 is MNHEY and CDR2 SVGEGT. The CDR3 DNA reads as TGTGCCAGCAGTTATGTTCTAGCTGACGAGCAGTACTTC. This encodes CASSYVLADEQYF.

This chain connects TRBV6-2 or TRBV6-3 to TRBJ2-7; 9 positions agree with TRBD1. The V and J ends lost 6 bases and 1 base, in that order; junction bases with no gene match: 19. The length of the CDR3 is 19 residues. Per the germline V gene, CDR1 is MNHEY and CDR2 is SVGEGT. CDR3 residues: CASRHTTGGVLAFSYEQYF. The CDR3 DNA follows: TGTGCCAGCAGGCACACGACAGGGGGTGTACTAGCTTTTTCCTACGAGCAGTACTTC.

This clone appeared many times. DNA for the CDR3: TGTGCCAGCACCGCGACTAGGTCCGGGGAGCTGTTTTTT. This sequence encodes CASTATRSGELFF. The genes are TRBV2 and TRBJ2-2, with D perhaps TRBD2 (6 bases). There are 13 residues in the CDR3. With 7 bases removed from V and 6 bases from J, the gap between germline ends came to 12 bases. Germline V lookup: CDR1 SNHLY, CDR2 FYNNEI.

This clone has ten or more counts. A much larger clone sits a single nucleotide away, making a read error possible. Distinct nucleotide sequences in the sample also encode this CDR3. The chain employs TRBV28 and TRBJ1-1, with TRBD1 as a possible D gene (5 bases). Germline CDR1 reads MDHEN; CDR2 reads SYDVKM. Deletions cut 0 bases from V and 2 bases from J, with 10 bases between. The CDR3 loop spans 15 amino acids. The DNA of the CDR3 is TGTGCCAGCAGTTTATGGGGCAGGGCAAACACTGAAGCTTTCTTT. Amino acids: CASSLWGRANTEAFF.

This clone was recorded only once. The chain combines TRBV2 with TRBJ2-3, with 7 bases lining up with TRBD2. The CDR3 loop spans 15 amino acids. The trim removed 9 bases at V and 3 bases at J, leaving 12 bases unmatched. Germline V gene data show CDR1 as SNHLY and CDR2 as FYNNEI. Here the CDR3 reads CARGPAGDRTDTQYF. CDR3 in DNA: TGTGCCAGAGGCCCCGCGGGAGATAGAACAGATACGCAGTATTTT. Drawing the rest from reference TRBV2 and TRBJ2-3, the complete variable domain is EPEVTQTPSHQVTQMGQEVILRCVPISNHLYFYWYRQILGQKVEFLVSFYNNEISEKSEIFDDQFSVERPDGSNFTLKIRSTKLEDSAMYFCARGPAGDRTDTQYFGPGTRLTVL.

This clone was seen repeatedly, ten times or more. The genes are TRBV2 and TRBJ2-7; 14 positions match TRBD2. Germline trimming cut 6 bases from V and 7 bases from J; bases unmatched to any gene: 14. The CDR3 sequence is 17 residues long. The V gene's germline CDR1 is SNHLY and CDR2 FYNNEI. CDR3 in DNA: TGTGCCAGCAGCCCGGGACTAGCGGGAGAGACCTCTTGGGAGCAGTACTTC. This encodes CASSPGLAGETSWEQYF.

This clone occurred many times. A read error is possible here, since a much larger clone lies one base away. This chain links TRBV6-1 with TRBJ2-2; D is undetermined. Germline loops: CDR1 MNHNS, CDR2 SASEGT. This CDR3 is built from 12 residues. The CDR3 DNA reads as TGTGCCAACAGTCCAGTATCCGGGGAGCTGTTTTTT. It is translated as CANSPVSGELFF.

This clone was detected many times. The chain uses TRBV28 and TRBJ2-7, with TRBD1 matching over 8 bases. CDR3 length: 13 residues. V shed 6 bases and J 1 base; nucleotides not matched to a gene: 2. The germline V gene has CDR1 MDHEN and CDR2 SYDVKM. For the CDR3, the DNA is TGTGCCAGCAGAGACAGGGGATCCTACGAGCAGTACTTC. Translated, it gives CASRDRGSYEQYF. Drawing the rest from reference TRBV28 and TRBJ2-7, the complete variable domain is DVKVTQSSRYLVKRTGEKVFLECVQDMDHENMFWYRQDPGLGLRLIYFSYDVKMKEKGDIPEGYSVSREKKERFSLILESASTNQTSMYLCASRDRGSYEQYFGPGTRLTVT.

This clone was detected many times. The chain links TRBV11-1 to TRBJ1-2, with 7 bases fitting TRBD1. Germline V lookup: CDR1 SGHAT, CDR2 FQDESV (reference sequence). V lost 5 bases and J lost 4; bases outside the gene matches: 13. CDR3 length: 16 amino acids. CDR3 residues: CASSPYSATGTYGYTF. The CDR3 DNA sequence: TGTGCCAGCAGCCCTTACTCCGCGACAGGGACCTATGGCTACACCTTC.